This TCR beta chain was sequenced in a study of T cell repertoires in cytomegalovirus infection. This CDR3 spans 14 amino acids. Looked up from germline, CDR1 is MNHEY and CDR2 is SVGEGT. MiXCR, run by TCRdb on the reads, gives a single entry per CDR3 protein. Counted here are 400,000 or so distinct CDR3 sequences, over 15% occurring once; the ten biggest clones make up around 8.6%. In the case of this clonotype: Since a much larger clone is just one base distant, this may be a read error.

The V gene is TRBV6-2 or TRBV6-3, the J gene TRBJ2-1; 15 positions agree with TRBD2. Source material: PBMCs. This TCR came from a human donor in good health (CMV status not recorded). Some clones in this sample may be carry-over from other donors' samples. CDR3 coding DNA: TGTGCCAGCAGTAAGGGACTAGCGGGGGGCAAGCAGATCTTC. Translated: CASSKGLAGGKQIF.